This T cell receptor beta chain was sequenced during a study of cytomegalovirus exposure and HLA in healthy donors. Study-wide points: High specificity and sensitivity for cytomegalovirus status were reported for the classifier. Common viral pathogens seemed, in a later analysis, to connect with several of the most significant clusters.

PCR primers comprised 60 Vbeta and 13 Jbeta primers. Assay: immunoSEQ multiplex PCR; the TCRdb copy retains only in-frame clones and omits some. The sample yields about 140,000 clones, just under 85% seen once. The CDR3 loop spans 13 amino acids. J was trimmed by 4 bases and V by 7 bases; bases with no gene match: 5. Germline loops: CDR1 LNHDA, CDR2 SQIVND (reference sequence). Healthy bone marrow donors made up the donors. Comments on this clone: The target antigen is unknown.

The chain uses TRBV19 and TRBJ2-5; 8 bases map to TRBD1. Sequenced material: PBMCs. This clonotype originated in a man aged 25 to 40 in good health and CMV-seropositive. Here the CDR3 reads CASTSTGAETQYF. CDR3 nucleotide sequence: TGTGCCAGTACCTCGACAGGGGCAGAGACCCAGTACTTC.